This T cell receptor beta chain was recovered during a study of human T cells and chemical hapten exposure. This clonotype was observed a few times. Specified time point: patch test 1, 2 weeks after DPC sensitization. Described treatment: therapeutic diphenylcyclopropenone sensitization with weekly scalp DPC. Looked up from germline, CDR1 is DFQATT and CDR2 is SNEGSKA (reference sequence). CDR3 length: 16 amino acids. Losses at the gene ends were 3 bases for V and 3 bases for J; bases not matched to a gene: 9. Via MiXCR, TCRdb re-called the RACE reads, giving one row per CDR3 protein. The data hold some 180,000 distinct CDR3 sequences, with under 25% observed a single time.

Specimen: whole blood, collected in connection with sensitization to the hapten diphenylcyclopropenone (DPC). This clonotype originated in a woman aged 45-59 years with alopecia areata. Some clones in this sample may be carry-over from other donors' samples. This chain uses TRBV20-1 with TRBJ2-1; 9 nucleotides line up with TRBD2. Written as DNA, the CDR3 is TGCAGTGCTAGGGTCCCCTTAGCGGGGGTCTACAATGAGCAGTTCTTC. As protein: CSARVPLAGVYNEQFF.